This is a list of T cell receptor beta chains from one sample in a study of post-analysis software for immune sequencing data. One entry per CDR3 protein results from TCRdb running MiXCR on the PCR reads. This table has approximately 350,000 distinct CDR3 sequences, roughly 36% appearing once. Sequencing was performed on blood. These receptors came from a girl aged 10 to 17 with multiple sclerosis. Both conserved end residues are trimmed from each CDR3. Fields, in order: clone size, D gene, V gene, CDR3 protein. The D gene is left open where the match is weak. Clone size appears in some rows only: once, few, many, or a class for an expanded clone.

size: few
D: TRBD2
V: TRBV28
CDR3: ASSLSGGAKNIQY

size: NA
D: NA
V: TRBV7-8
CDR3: ASSSPSRGDIYEQY

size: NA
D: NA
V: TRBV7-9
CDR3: ASSSDPSGYQAF

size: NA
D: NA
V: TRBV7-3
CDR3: ASSLKGRDDEQF

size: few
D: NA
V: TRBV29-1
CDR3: SVLLGDLNSPLH

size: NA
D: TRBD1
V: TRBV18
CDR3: ASSPRTGYRYGYT

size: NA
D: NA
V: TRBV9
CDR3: ASSVVPAGANVLT

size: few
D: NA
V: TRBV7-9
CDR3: ASSSLAGSYEQY

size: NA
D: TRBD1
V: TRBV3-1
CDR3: ASSGRDRACIEQY

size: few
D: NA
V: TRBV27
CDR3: ASSLTREGSSPLH

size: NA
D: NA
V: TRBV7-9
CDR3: ASRGAQQGPAYEQY

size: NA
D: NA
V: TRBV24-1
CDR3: ATSDSNQPQH

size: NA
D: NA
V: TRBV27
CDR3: ASRGNRFQIYDEQF

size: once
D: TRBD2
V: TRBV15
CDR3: ATSRGTGGGPETQY

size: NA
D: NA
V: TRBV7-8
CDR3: ASSLGGSVPGELF

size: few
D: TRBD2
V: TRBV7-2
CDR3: ASSSRTSGKYTQY

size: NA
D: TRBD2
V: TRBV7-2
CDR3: ASSRTTGGDYNERF

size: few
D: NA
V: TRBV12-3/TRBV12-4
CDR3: ASSLIGTYEQY

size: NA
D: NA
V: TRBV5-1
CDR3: ASRYRAGQTQETQY

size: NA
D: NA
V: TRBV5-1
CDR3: ASSLADKQETQY

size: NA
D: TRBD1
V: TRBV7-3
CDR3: ASSPGQGREQY

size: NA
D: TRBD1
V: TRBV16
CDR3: ASSLGQVYSPLH

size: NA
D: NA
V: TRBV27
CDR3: ASSFHGQPQH

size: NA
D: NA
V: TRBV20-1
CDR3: SARASFLGSYEQY

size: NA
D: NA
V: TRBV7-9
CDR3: ASSLGTTSYNEQF

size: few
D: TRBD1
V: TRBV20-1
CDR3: SASPGQGYDGYT

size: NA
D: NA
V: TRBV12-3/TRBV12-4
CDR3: ASSLAMSRGAYAEAF